This is a list of T cell receptor beta chains from one sample in a study of cytomegalovirus exposure and HLA in healthy donors. Clones were sequenced by immunoSEQ multiplex PCR, and TCRdb holds only the in-frame ones, with some missing. Among about 190,000 clones listed, around 82% were seen once. The specimen sequenced was PBMCs. These receptors were taken from a middle-aged man in good health and CMV-seropositive. Each CDR3 is given without its conserved first and last residue.

cdr3_aa: ASSFTPLGFRETQY; v_call: TRBV5-1; j_call: TRBJ2-5
cdr3_aa: ASGAGGASYEQY; v_call: TRBV18; j_call: TRBJ2-7
cdr3_aa: ASSLVSNTGELF; v_call: TRBV7-2; j_call: TRBJ2-2
cdr3_aa: ASSLGLAGGENEQY; v_call: TRBV7-8; j_call: TRBJ2-7
cdr3_aa: ASSRTSGSSYEQY; v_call: TRBV2; j_call: TRBJ2-7
cdr3_aa: ASRWREGGNGQF; v_call: TRBV6-4; j_call: TRBJ2-1
cdr3_aa: ASSQQRPSTDTQY; v_call: TRBV5-4; j_call: TRBJ2-3
cdr3_aa: ASSGLGNTEAF; v_call: TRBV6-5; j_call: TRBJ1-1
cdr3_aa: ASSIAGVVETQY; v_call: TRBV19; j_call: TRBJ2-5
cdr3_aa: ASSPPTGNEQF; v_call: TRBV11-3; j_call: TRBJ2-1
cdr3_aa: ASSSPWTGNYEQY; v_call: TRBV5-6; j_call: TRBJ2-7
cdr3_aa: ASTDRGGIYEQY; v_call: TRBV5-1; j_call: TRBJ2-7
cdr3_aa: ASSLFGSVPGQPFQETQY; v_call: TRBV5-1; j_call: TRBJ2-5
cdr3_aa: ASSVSRGLGETQY; v_call: TRBV6-1; j_call: TRBJ2-5
cdr3_aa: AWSVSGLAGNTGELF; v_call: TRBV30; j_call: TRBJ2-2
cdr3_aa: ASSPWTGNVEQF; v_call: TRBV7-9; j_call: TRBJ2-1
cdr3_aa: ATSGLFTWG; v_call: TRBV10-2; j_call: TRBJ2-7
cdr3_aa: ASSVEGIRTDTQY; v_call: TRBV9; j_call: TRBJ2-3
cdr3_aa: ASSSYWASGLRDTQY; v_call: TRBV7-2; j_call: TRBJ2-3
cdr3_aa: ASKKNGGELF; v_call: TRBV6-1; j_call: TRBJ2-2
cdr3_aa: ASSKDRPSQETQY; v_call: TRBV5-1; j_call: TRBJ2-5
cdr3_aa: ASSSTVSYGYT; v_call: TRBV28; j_call: TRBJ1-2
cdr3_aa: ASSESESPNYGYT; v_call: TRBV2; j_call: TRBJ1-2
cdr3_aa: ASRILTGNTEAF; v_call: TRBV5-1; j_call: TRBJ1-1
cdr3_aa: ASRGGGFKSSYEQY; v_call: TRBV28; j_call: TRBJ2-7
cdr3_aa: ASTISGIAETQY; v_call: TRBV11-1; j_call: TRBJ2-5
cdr3_aa: ASSQDGWTRDTEAF; v_call: TRBV4-1; j_call: TRBJ1-1
cdr3_aa: ASGLAGGASQQY; v_call: TRBV27; j_call: TRBJ2-7
cdr3_aa: AWRAGTVNTEAF; v_call: TRBV30; j_call: TRBJ1-1
cdr3_aa: ASSQDRGLGEQY; v_call: TRBV4-1; j_call: TRBJ2-7
cdr3_aa: AISEAGTGEGSDTQY; v_call: TRBV10-3; j_call: TRBJ2-3
cdr3_aa: ASSAYTSGTDTQY; v_call: TRBV18; j_call: TRBJ2-3
cdr3_aa: ASSTNSLRNEQY; v_call: TRBV21-1; j_call: TRBJ2-7
cdr3_aa: ASRTGSYGYT; v_call: TRBV28; j_call: TRBJ1-2
cdr3_aa: AIGSSATKKGLITYEQY; v_call: TRBV10-3; j_call: TRBJ2-7